These 10 T cell receptor beta chains were sequenced from one sample in a study of shared clonotypes between healthy human individuals. Clones were read by immunoSEQ multiplex PCR, and TCRdb kept only the in-frame ones, dropping some. The sample includes about 680,000 clones, about 90% of them seen just once. Only CD45RO-negative cells positively selected for CCR7 counted as naive CD8 cells, so terminally differentiated effector memory CD45RA+ cells were excluded. The specimen sequenced was naive CD8+ T cells sorted from blood. These receptors all stem from a man aged 25-45 years in good health.

This chain uses TRBV7-9 with TRBJ2-7; TRBD2 aligns across 11 bases. The CDR3 has 19 residues. The V gene end was trimmed by 5 bases and the J gene end by 4 bases; junction bases not matched to a gene: 19. Germline V lookup: CDR1 SEHNR, CDR2 FQNEAQ (reference sequence). This CDR3 reads CASSPSGLAGIHIGYEQYF. The CDR3 bases are TGTGCCAGCAGCCCTAGTGGACTAGCGGGTATTCACATCGGATACGAGCAGTACTTC.

This clone was recorded only once. The chain uses TRBV27 and TRBJ2-1; D call uncertain. The CDR3 length is 13 residues. Trimming stripped 7 bases from V and 7 bases from J, with 14 bases between. Germline lookup yields CDR1 MNHEY and CDR2 SMNVEV (reference sequence). CDR3 DNA sequence: TGTGCCAGCAACACGGTCCCTGGTAATGAGCAGTTCTTC. It encodes CASNTVPGNEQFF.

The chain joins TRBV19 to TRBJ1-2; tentatively, D is TRBD1 (5 bases). Deletions cut 1 base from V and 3 bases from J, with 12 bases between. The germline CDR1 and CDR2 sequences are LNHDA and SQIVND (reference sequence). There are 15 residues in the CDR3. The DNA for the CDR3 is TGTGCCAGTAGTATAGTCGGCAGGGTGGACTATGGCTACACCTTC. It specifies CASSIVGRVDYGYTF.

The rearrangement links TRBV19 to TRBJ1-1; 9 bases match TRBD1. The CDR3 runs to 14 residues. The ends lost 3 bases at V and 1 base at J; junction bases unmatched: 0. Germline V gene sequence: CDR1 LNHDA, CDR2 SQIVND (reference sequence). The CDR3 nucleotides read TGTGCCAGTAGTATGGGACAGGGGAACACTGAAGCTTTCTTT. This sequence encodes CASSMGQGNTEAFF.

The V call is TRBV13, the J call TRBJ1-2; TRBD1 agrees at 7 bases. The CDR3 consists of 15 residues. Germline lookup yields CDR1 PRHDT and CDR2 FYEKMQ (reference sequence). The trim removed 5 bases at V and 0 bases at J, leaving 6 bases unmatched. The CDR3 loop reads CASSATGQANYGYTF. In DNA, the CDR3 is TGTGCCAGCAGCGCCACCGGACAGGCTAACTATGGCTACACCTTC.

The chain employs TRBV7-9 and TRBJ2-7; 9 nucleotides align to TRBD1. V was pared by 6 bases and J by 1 base, with 4 bases of the junction left unmatched. CDR1 SEHNR and CDR2 FQNEAQ come from the germline V gene (reference sequence). The CDR3 has 14 amino acids. The CDR3 DNA is TGTGCCAGCAGGGGGACAGGGAATTCCTACGAGCAGTACTTC. This translates into CASRGTGNSYEQYF. The full variable domain, in which reference TRBV7-9 and TRBJ2-7 provide the parts outside the CDR3, is DTGVSQNPRHKITKRGQNVTFRCDPISEHNRLYWYRQTLGQGPEFLTYFQNEAQLEKSRLLSDRFSAERPKGSFSTLEIQRTEQGDSAMYLCASRGTGNSYEQYFGPGTRLTVT.

V and J are TRBV27 and TRBJ2-7; 12 bases line up with TRBD2. Losses at the gene ends were 4 bases for V and 2 bases for J; bases not matched to a gene: 3. This CDR3 has 15 amino acids. CDR1 and CDR2 (germline): MNHEY, SMNVEV (reference sequence). The CDR3 spells CASSSRLAGAYEQYF. DNA of the CDR3: TGTGCCAGCAGTTCCCGACTAGCGGGGGCCTACGAGCAGTACTTC.

This clone occurred a few times. V is TRBV5-6 and J is TRBJ1-1; TRBD1 agrees at 7 bases. CDR3 length equals 14 residues. Germline V lookup: CDR1 SGHDT, CDR2 YYEEEE. Trimming removed 7 bases from V and 1 base from J; junction bases left unmatched: 7. In DNA, the CDR3 is TGTGCCAGCGGGTCGACAGGGAGGAACACTGAAGCTTTCTTT. Amino acids: CASGSTGRNTEAFF. The full variable domain, completed using reference TRBV5-6 and TRBJ1-1, is DAGVTQSPTHLIKTRGQQVTLRCSPKSGHDTVSWYQQALGQGPQFIFQYYEEEERQRGNFPDRFSGHQFPNYSSELNVNALLLGDSALYLCASGSTGRNTEAFFGQGTRLTVV.

J is TRBJ2-5 and V is TRBV28; tentative D call: TRBD1 (5 bases). The CDR3 totals 12 residues. Germline loops: CDR1 MDHEN, CDR2 SYDVKM. V was cut by 6 bases and J by 3 bases, with 8 bases left in between. CDR3 in DNA: TGTGCCAGCAGGGGCAGGGAAGAGACCCAGTACTTC. It translates to CASRGREETQYF.

The chain uses TRBV6-1 and TRBJ1-5, with 9 bases lining up with TRBD1. V shed 0 bases, J shed 2 bases, and the junction held 5 bases outside the gene matches. Per germline, CDR1 MNHNS and CDR2 SASEGT. The length of the CDR3 is 17 residues. This chain's CDR3 is CASSEAHWDRGNQPQHF. CDR3 in DNA: TGTGCCAGCAGTGAAGCTCATTGGGACAGGGGCAATCAGCCCCAGCATTTT.